This record concerns one TCR beta chain sequence. Its antigen is unknown. No clone much larger than this one lies a single base away; base qualities are absent. This record comes from a study of OX40 agonist ivuxolimab in advanced cancers. About the full investigation: Ivuxolimab was an agonistic, fully human IgG2 monoclonal antibody directed against OX40 (CD134), a costimulatory receptor. The dose-escalation cohort was 82.7% male with a mean age of roughly 62 years, ranging from roughly 20 to 80. Of the approximately 53 patients in dose escalation, about 20 had hepatocellular carcinoma, approximately 15 had melanoma, 9 had renal cell carcinoma and 9 had head and neck cancer. Partial responses were achieved by three dose-escalation patients, of whom one had hepatocellular carcinoma and two had cutaneous melanoma. The purpose of peripheral TCRbeta sequencing was to test whether ivuxolimab changed TCR sequence diversity and led to clonal T-cell expansion. The paper describes the monotherapy dose-escalation part (N ≈ 50 patients) of the phase I trial of ivuxolimab. Intravenous ivuxolimab was administered to patients every 2 weeks at six dose levels: 0.01, 0.1, 0.3, 1.5, 3 and 10 mg/kg. Patients were allowed to have had prior anti-PD-1, anti-PD-L1 or anti-CTLA-4 therapy, and approximately 40% of the dose-escalation patients had previously received checkpoint inhibitors.

The trial excluded patients who had a history of autoimmune disease or were on systemic immunosuppression. Peripheral blood for TCR sequencing was collected from all dose cohorts at baseline, on cycle 4 day 1, and on cycle 7 day 1. The samples were drawn from a first-in-human, open-label, multicenter phase I dose-escalation trial of ivuxolimab. Adults with locally advanced or metastatic head and neck squamous cell, hepatocellular, melanoma or renal cell carcinoma were enrolled in the trial. Before TCR sequencing, CD4+ T cells and CD8+ T cells were sorted from peripheral blood as separate populations. Genomic DNA was isolated from the sorted cells so that the TCRbeta CDR3 region could be sequenced. TCRbeta CDR3 regions were sequenced using the immunoSEQ Assay. TCRdb limited this immuneACCESS table to in-frame rearrangements with V and J called. A share of clones is missing; checked studies link under half to unresolved V genes, and the rest is unexplained. This sample holds roughly 20,000 clones; over 80% were observed only once. The top ten clones comprise roughly a third of the sample.

Results and caveats for the whole study, not just this receptor: At doses from 0.1 to 3.0 mg/kg, clonal expansion was seen in both CD4+ and CD8+ blood T cells between baseline and week 6. The antigen specificity of the clonally expanded peripheral T cells was not determined. Low levels of normalized T-cell clonal expansion were also seen in some nonresponding patients. After ivuxolimab, CD8+ T cells had more expanded clones than CD4+ T cells on average. In the 0.1-3.0 mg/kg groups, partial responders had among the lowest normalized peripheral clonal expansion, particularly in CD8+ T cells.

CDR1 and CDR2, per the germline V gene (reference sequence), are SEHNR and FQNEAQ. Trimming takes 3 bases off V and 5 bases off J; junction bases not matched to a gene: 5. CDR3 length: 14 amino acids, cysteine to phenylalanine. Here the CDR3 DNA is all that survives: 42 bases in frame from base 1. The chain couples TRBV7-9 to TRBJ2-7; 9 bases in the middle match TRBD1. The material was CD4+ or CD8+ T cells sorted from blood, obtained in a trial of the OX40 agonist ivuxolimab. The clonotype comes from an adult with an advanced solid tumor such as melanoma, head and neck, liver or kidney cancer. Here the CDR3 is given as CASSFLDRGHEQYF. In nucleotides, the sequence is TGTGCCAGCAGCTTCTTGGACAGGGGCCACGAGCAGTACTTC.